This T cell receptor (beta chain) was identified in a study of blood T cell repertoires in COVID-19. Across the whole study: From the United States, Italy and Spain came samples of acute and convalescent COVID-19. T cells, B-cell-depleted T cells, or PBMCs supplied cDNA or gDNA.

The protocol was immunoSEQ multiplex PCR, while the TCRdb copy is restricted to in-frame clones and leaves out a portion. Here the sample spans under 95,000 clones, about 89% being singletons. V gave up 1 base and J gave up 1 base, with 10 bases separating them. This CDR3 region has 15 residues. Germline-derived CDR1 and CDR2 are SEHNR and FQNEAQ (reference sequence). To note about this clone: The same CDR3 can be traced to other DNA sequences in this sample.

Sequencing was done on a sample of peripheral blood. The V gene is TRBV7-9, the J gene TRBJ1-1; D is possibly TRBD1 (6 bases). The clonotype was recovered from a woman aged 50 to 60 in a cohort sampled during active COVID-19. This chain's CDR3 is CASSLGETGNTEAFF. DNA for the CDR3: TGTGCCAGCAGCTTAGGGGAGACAGGGAACACTGAAGCTTTCTTT. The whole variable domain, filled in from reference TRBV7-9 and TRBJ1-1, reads DTGVSQNPRHKITKRGQNVTFRCDPISEHNRLYWYRQTLGQGPEFLTYFQNEAQLEKSRLLSDRFSAERPKGSFSTLEIQRTEQGDSAMYLCASSLGETGNTEAFFGQGTRLTVV.